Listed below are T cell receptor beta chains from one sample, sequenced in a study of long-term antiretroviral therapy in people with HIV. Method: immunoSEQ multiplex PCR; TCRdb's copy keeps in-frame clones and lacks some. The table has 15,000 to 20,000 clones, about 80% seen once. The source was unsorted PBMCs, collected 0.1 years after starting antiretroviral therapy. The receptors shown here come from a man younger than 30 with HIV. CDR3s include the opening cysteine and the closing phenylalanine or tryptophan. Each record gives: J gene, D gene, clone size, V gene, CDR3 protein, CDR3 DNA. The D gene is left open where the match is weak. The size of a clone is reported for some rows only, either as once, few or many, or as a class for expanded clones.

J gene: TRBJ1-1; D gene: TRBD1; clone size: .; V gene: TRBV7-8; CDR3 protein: CASSLYGTGSTEAFF; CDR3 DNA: TGTGCCAGCAGCTTATACGGGACAGGGAGCACTGAAGCTTTCTTT
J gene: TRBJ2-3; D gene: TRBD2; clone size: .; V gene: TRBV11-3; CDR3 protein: CASSSPGTSGTDTQYF; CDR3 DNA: TGTGCCAGCAGCTCGCCGGGGACTAGCGGAACAGATACGCAGTATTTT
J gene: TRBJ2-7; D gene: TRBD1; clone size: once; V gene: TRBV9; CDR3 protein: CASSGTGGEQYF; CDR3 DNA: TGTGCCAGCTCCGGGACAGGGGGCGAGCAGTACTTC
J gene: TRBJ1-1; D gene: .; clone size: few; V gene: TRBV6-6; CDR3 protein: CASSFMKDTEAFF; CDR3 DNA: TGTGCCAGCAGTTTCATGAAGGACACTGAAGCTTTCTTT
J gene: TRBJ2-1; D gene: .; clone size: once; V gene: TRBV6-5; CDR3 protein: CASRASGAGEQFF; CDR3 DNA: TGTGCCAGCAGGGCCTCCGGGGCCGGTGAGCAGTTCTTC
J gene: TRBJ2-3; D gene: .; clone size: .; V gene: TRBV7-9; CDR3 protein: CASSLGKFFTDTQYF; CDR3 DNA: TGTGCCAGCAGCTTAGGGAAGTTTTTCACAGATACGCAGTATTTT
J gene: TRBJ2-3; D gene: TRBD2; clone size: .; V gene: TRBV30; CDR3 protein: CAWTPLGSGEGDTQYF; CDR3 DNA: TGTGCCTGGACCCCCTTGGGAAGCGGGGAGGGAGATACGCAGTATTTT
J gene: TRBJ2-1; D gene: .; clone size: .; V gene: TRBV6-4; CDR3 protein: CASSEAGGHEQFF; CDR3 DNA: TGTGCCAGCAGTGAGGCAGGGGGGCATGAGCAGTTCTTC
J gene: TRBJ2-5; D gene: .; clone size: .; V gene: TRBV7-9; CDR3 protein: CASSYSGETQYF; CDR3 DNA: TGTGCCAGCAGCTACTCAGGGGAGACCCAGTACTTC
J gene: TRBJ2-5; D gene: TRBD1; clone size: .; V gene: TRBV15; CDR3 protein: CATSRIKTGVGETQYF; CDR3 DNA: TGTGCCACCAGCAGGATTAAGACAGGGGTCGGGGAGACCCAGTACTTC
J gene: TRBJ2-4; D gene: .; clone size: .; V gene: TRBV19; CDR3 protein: CASSSPSRAKNIQYF; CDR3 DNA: TGTGCCAGTAGTTCCCCGAGTAGAGCCAAAAACATTCAGTACTTC
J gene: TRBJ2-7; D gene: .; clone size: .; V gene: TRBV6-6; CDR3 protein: CASSYDRYEQYF; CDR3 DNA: TGTGCCAGCAGTTACGACAGGTACGAGCAGTACTTC
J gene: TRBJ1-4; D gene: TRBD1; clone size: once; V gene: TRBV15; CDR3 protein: CATSREAGGGEKLFF; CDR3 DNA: TGTGCCACCAGCAGAGAAGCAGGGGGAGGCGAAAAACTGTTTTTT
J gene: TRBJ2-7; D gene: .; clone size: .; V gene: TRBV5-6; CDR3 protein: CASSPLLGEQYF; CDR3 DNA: TGTGCCAGCAGCCCCTTATTAGGAGAGCAGTACTTC
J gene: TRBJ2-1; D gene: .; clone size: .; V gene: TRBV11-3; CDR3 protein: CASSGGLEQFF; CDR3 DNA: TGTGCCAGCAGCGGGGGACTGGAGCAGTTCTTC
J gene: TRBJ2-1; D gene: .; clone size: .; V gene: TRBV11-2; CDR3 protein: CASSLRGIEQFF; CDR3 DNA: TGTGCCAGCAGCTTAAGGGGGATTGAGCAGTTCTTC
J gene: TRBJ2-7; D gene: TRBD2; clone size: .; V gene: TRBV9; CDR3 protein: CASSAQAGPSYEQYF; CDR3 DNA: TGTGCCAGCAGCGCTCAAGCGGGACCCTCCTACGAGCAGTACTTC
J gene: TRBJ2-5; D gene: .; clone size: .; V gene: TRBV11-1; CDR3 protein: CASSLRVQETQYF; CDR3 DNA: TGTGCCAGCAGCTTAAGGGTACAAGAGACCCAGTACTTC
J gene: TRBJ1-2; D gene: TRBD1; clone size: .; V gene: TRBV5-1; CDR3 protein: CASSLGTGGYGYTF; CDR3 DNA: TGCGCCAGCAGCTTGGGGACAGGGGGCTATGGCTACACCTTC
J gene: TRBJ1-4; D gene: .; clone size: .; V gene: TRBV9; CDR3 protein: CASSKQGWNEKLFF; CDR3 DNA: TGTGCCAGCAGCAAACAGGGTTGGAACGAAAAACTGTTTTTT
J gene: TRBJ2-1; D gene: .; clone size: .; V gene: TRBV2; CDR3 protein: CASGKFRDEQFF; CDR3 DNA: TGTGCCAGCGGCAAATTCCGCGATGAGCAGTTCTTC
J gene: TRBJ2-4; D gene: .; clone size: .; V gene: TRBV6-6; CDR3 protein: CASSPRTQEGDIQYF; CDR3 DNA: TGTGCCAGCAGTCCCCGGACCCAGGAGGGAGACATTCAGTACTTC
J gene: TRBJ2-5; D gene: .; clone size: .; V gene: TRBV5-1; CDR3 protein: CASSSLGGEETQYF; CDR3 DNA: TGCGCCAGCAGCTCGTTGGGGGGAGAAGAGACCCAGTACTTC
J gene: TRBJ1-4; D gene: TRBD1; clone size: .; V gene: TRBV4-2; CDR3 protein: CASSQGGTGDEKLFF; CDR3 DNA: TGTGCCAGCAGCCAAGGAGGGACAGGGGACGAAAAACTGTTTTTT
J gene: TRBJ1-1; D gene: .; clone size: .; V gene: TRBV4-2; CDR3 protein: CASTWGVNTEAFF; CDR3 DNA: TGTGCCAGCACCTGGGGAGTGAACACTGAAGCTTTCTTT
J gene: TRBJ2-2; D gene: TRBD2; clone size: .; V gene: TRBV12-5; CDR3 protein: CASGFGLAGDVGDTGELFF; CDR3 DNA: TGTGCTAGTGGTTTCGGACTAGCGGGAGATGTTGGCGACACCGGGGAGCTGTTTTTT
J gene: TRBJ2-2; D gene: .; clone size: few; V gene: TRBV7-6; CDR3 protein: CASSPVNTGELFF; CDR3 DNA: TGTGCCAGCAGCCCTGTGAACACCGGGGAGCTGTTTTTT
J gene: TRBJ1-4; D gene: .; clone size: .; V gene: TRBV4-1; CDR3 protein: CASSQVSTELAGEKLFF; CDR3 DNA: TGCGCCAGCAGCCAAGTAAGCACAGAACTCGCGGGTGAAAAACTGTTTTTT
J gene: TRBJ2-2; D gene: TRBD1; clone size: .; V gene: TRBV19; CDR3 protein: CASSHIPGGWGTGELFF; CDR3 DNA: TGTGCCAGTAGCCACATTCCAGGGGGCTGGGGCACCGGGGAGCTGTTTTTT
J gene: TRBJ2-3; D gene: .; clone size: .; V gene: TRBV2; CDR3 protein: CASSEGFWGLRTDTQYF; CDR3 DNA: TGTGCCAGCAGTGAAGGTTTTTGGGGACTTCGCACAGATACGCAGTATTTT
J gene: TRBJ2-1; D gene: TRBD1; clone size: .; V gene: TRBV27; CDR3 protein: CASSPGTGVNEQFF; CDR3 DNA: TGTGCCAGCAGTCCAGGGACAGGGGTCAATGAGCAGTTCTTC
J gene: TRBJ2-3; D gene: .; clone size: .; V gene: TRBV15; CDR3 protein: CATSRDTWNTDTQYF; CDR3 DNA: TGTGCCACCAGCAGAGATACGTGGAACACAGATACGCAGTATTTT
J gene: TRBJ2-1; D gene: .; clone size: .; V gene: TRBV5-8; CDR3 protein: CARREMDRAGGEQFF; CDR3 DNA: TGTGCCAGGCGGGAGATGGACAGGGCAGGTGGTGAGCAGTTCTTC
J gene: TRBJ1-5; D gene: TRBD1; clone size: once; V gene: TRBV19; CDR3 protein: CASSIDRTGGDQPQHF; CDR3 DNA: TGTGCCAGTAGTATAGACAGGACAGGGGGGGATCAGCCCCAGCATTTT
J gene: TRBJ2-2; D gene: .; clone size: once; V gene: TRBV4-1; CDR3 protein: CASSRQGNTGELFF; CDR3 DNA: TGCGCCAGCAGCCGCCAGGGGAACACCGGGGAGCTGTTTTTT
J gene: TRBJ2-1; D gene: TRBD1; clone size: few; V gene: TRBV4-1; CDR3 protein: CASSQEKDRDGQFF; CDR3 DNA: TGCGCCAGCAGCCAGGAAAAGGACAGGGATGGGCAGTTCTTC
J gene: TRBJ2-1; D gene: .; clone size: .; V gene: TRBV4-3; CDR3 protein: CASSQVDQSYNEQFF; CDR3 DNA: TGCGCCAGCAGCCAAGTCGATCAGTCCTACAATGAGCAGTTCTTC
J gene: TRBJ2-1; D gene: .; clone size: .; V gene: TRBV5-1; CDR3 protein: CASSLSQGGGEQFF; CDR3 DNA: TGCGCCAGCAGCTTGAGCCAGGGGGGGGGTGAGCAGTTCTTC